A selection of T cell receptor beta chains follows, all from one sample in a study of technical replicates of blood from several donors. Measured with immunoSEQ multiplex PCR; TCRdb has only the in-frame clones, and not every one. Among roughly 80,000 clones listed, around 94% were seen once. The sample taken for sequencing was T cells isolated from PBMCs. These receptors all come from a human donor in good health. The CDR3 runs from the conserved cysteine through the conserved F or W. D genes are given only for firm matches. Size values are once, few and many counts, or a class for expanded clones, and some rows have none.

J gene,clone size,V gene,D gene,CDR3 DNA,CDR3 protein
TRBJ1-1,.,TRBV27,.,TGTGCCAGCAGCTGGGAGGAAAACACTGAAGCTTTCTTT,CASSWEENTEAFF
TRBJ2-1,.,TRBV5-1,.,TGCGCCAGCAGCTTGGAGGCTAGCGACTACAATGAGCAGTTCTTC,CASSLEASDYNEQFF
TRBJ1-1,.,TRBV28,.,TGTGCCAGCAGTTTATTCTTTCAGGGGATGAACACTGAAGCTTTCTTT,CASSLFFQGMNTEAFF
TRBJ2-4,.,TRBV6-5,TRBD1,TGTGCCAGCAGGGCGGACAGGGGGAGGGACATTCAGTACTTC,CASRADRGRDIQYF
TRBJ1-1,.,TRBV11-3,.,TGTGCCAGCAGCTCCGCAGGGGAAGGCACTGAAGCTTTCTTT,CASSSAGEGTEAFF
TRBJ1-1,.,TRBV7-9,.,TGTGCCAGCAGCCCTGGACAGTGGGGACAACCTGAAGCTTTCTTT,CASSPGQWGQPEAFF
TRBJ1-1,.,TRBV5-1,TRBD1,TGCGCCAGCAGCTTGGGGGACAGGGATCGGACTGAAGCTTTCTTT,CASSLGDRDRTEAFF
TRBJ1-3,.,TRBV11-3,.,TGTGCCAGCAGCTTCGACAGCTCTGGAAACACCATATATTTT,CASSFDSSGNTIYF
TRBJ1-2,.,TRBV13,.,TGTGCCATCTCGTACGGGGGACGCTACACCTTC,CAISYGGRYTF
TRBJ1-2,.,TRBV18,TRBD1,TGTGCCAGCTCACCAGATGCCCAGGGGGCTGGTGGCTACACCTTC,CASSPDAQGAGGYTF
TRBJ2-5,.,TRBV18,TRBD2,TGTGCCAGCTCACGCTTGGCCTTAGCGGGAGGGCATCAAGAGACCCAGTACTTC,CASSRLALAGGHQETQYF
TRBJ2-2,.,TRBV19,.,TGTGCCAGTAGTGAGTTATCCGAGTCATCCGGGGAGCTGTTTTTT,CASSELSESSGELFF
TRBJ2-1,once,TRBV6-6,.,TGTGCCAGCAGTTACACAGCCAATGAGCAGTTCTTC,CASSYTANEQFF
TRBJ2-2,.,TRBV9,TRBD2,TGTGCCAGCAGCGGGTCTAGGGAGGGCACCGGGGAGCTGTTTTTT,CASSGSREGTGELFF
TRBJ2-3,.,TRBV7-2,.,TGTGCCAGCAGCTTAGTTAGCGGCACAGATACGCAGTATTTT,CASSLVSGTDTQYF
TRBJ1-2,.,TRBV2,.,TGTGCCAGCAGTGAAGAAAAAGACATTGGGACACTGTATGGCTACACCTTC,CASSEEKDIGTLYGYTF
TRBJ1-1,.,TRBV30,.,TGTGCCTGGAGTTACAGGAGTGAAGCTTTCTTT,CAWSYRSEAFF
TRBJ2-7,.,TRBV7-9,.,TGTGCCAGCAGCCCTACGGGGTCTTACGAGCAGTACTTC,CASSPTGSYEQYF
TRBJ2-2,.,TRBV28,.,TGTGCCAGCAGTTTATCGGGGTTCGGGGAGCTGTTTTTT,CASSLSGFGELFF
TRBJ2-7,.,TRBV7-2,TRBD2,TGTGCCAGCAGCCTTAGTGGAGCGGGAGGGCGTGCGTACTTC,CASSLSGAGGRAYF
TRBJ1-1,.,TRBV6-6,.,TGTGCCAGCAGGAGTAGACCGAGGGACACTGAAGCTTTCTTT,CASRSRPRDTEAFF
TRBJ2-2,.,TRBV4-1,.,TGCGCCAGCAGCCCCGGGACTTTTTACACCGGGGAGCTGTTTTTT,CASSPGTFYTGELFF
TRBJ2-1,.,TRBV11-1,TRBD2,TGTGCCAGCAGCTTAGGGGGCGGGAGGGCCAACAATGAGCAGTTCTTC,CASSLGGGRANNEQFF
TRBJ2-1,.,TRBV4-1,TRBD2,TGCGCCAGCAGCCAAGATTGGACTAGCCCAACCTACAATGAGCAGTTCTTC,CASSQDWTSPTYNEQFF
TRBJ2-1,.,TRBV7-3,TRBD1,TGTGCCAGCAGCTTACATACACAGGGGAAGGGTGAGCAGTTCTTC,CASSLHTQGKGEQFF
TRBJ2-1,.,TRBV5-8,TRBD2,TGTGCCAGCAGCCGTAGACTAGCGGGAACCGATGAGCAGTTCTTC,CASSRRLAGTDEQFF
TRBJ2-5,.,TRBV9,.,TGTGCCAGCAGCGTAGAAGCGGGCTCAGAGACCCAGTACTTC,CASSVEAGSETQYF
TRBJ2-7,.,TRBV6-5,.,TGTGCCAGCAGTTCCGGACTACCCTACGAGCAGTACTTC,CASSSGLPYEQYF
TRBJ2-5,.,TRBV5-1,.,TGCGCCAGCAGCTTTGCAGAACAAGAGACCCAGTACTTC,CASSFAEQETQYF
TRBJ2-1,.,TRBV7-9,.,TGTGCCAGCAGCCCTCGGGCCCTCCCGGGGAATGAGCAGTTCTTC,CASSPRALPGNEQFF
TRBJ1-2,.,TRBV5-1,.,TGCGCCAGCAGCTTCGGTCCGGGGGGGGACTATGGCTACACCTTC,CASSFGPGGDYGYTF
TRBJ2-3,.,TRBV27,TRBD2,TGTGCCAGCAGTTCGACAGGACTAGCCGGAGATACGCAGTATTTT,CASSSTGLAGDTQYF
TRBJ1-2,few,TRBV2,.,TGTGCCAGCATCCTGGGGAGCAGCGGCTACACCTTC,CASILGSSGYTF
TRBJ2-5,.,TRBV29-1,.,TGCAGCGTTGAAGAACAGGGTGTTGGGGAGACCCAGTACTTC,CSVEEQGVGETQYF
TRBJ1-1,once,TRBV12-2,.,TGTGCAAGTCGCCCACAGGGCATGAACACTGAAGCTTTCTTT,CASRPQGMNTEAFF
TRBJ2-3,.,TRBV4-3,.,TGCGCCAGCAGCCAAGGGACTCTCCTATTGGATACGCAGTATTTT,CASSQGTLLLDTQYF
TRBJ2-3,.,TRBV7-3,TRBD2,TGTGCCAGCAGTTTAGGTCGACTAGCGATGTATTCAGATACGCAGTATTTT,CASSLGRLAMYSDTQYF
TRBJ2-1,.,TRBV30,TRBD2,TGTGCCTGGAGTGGGACTAGCGCCTACAATGAGCAGTTCTTC,CAWSGTSAYNEQFF
TRBJ1-2,.,TRBV29-1,TRBD1,TGCAGCGCTGGAGGACAGGAGCGCCAACGGAACTATGGCTACACCTTC,CSAGGQERQRNYGYTF
TRBJ2-2,.,TRBV6-1,.,TGTGCCAGCAGTGCAGTTCCAACCGGGGAGCTGTTTTTT,CASSAVPTGELFF
TRBJ2-1,.,TRBV7-2,TRBD2,TGTGGTAGCGGGGGGCATCACAATGAGCAGTTCTTC,CGSGGHHNEQFF